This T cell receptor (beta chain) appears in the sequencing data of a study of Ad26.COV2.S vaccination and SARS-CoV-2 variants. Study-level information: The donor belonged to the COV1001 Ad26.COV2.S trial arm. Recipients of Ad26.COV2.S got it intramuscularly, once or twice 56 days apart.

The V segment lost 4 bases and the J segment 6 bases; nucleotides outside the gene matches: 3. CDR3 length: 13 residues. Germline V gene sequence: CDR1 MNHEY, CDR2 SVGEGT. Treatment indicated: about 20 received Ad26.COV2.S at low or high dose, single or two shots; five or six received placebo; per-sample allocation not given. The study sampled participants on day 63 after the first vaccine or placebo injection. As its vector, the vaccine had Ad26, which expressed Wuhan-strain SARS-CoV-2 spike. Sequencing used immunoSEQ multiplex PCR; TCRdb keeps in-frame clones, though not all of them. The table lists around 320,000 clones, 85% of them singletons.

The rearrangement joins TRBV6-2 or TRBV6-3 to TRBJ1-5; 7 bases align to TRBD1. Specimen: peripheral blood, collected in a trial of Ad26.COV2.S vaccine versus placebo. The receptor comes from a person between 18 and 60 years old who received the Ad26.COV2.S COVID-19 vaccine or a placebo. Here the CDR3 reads CASSSRTGQPQHF. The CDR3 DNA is TGTGCCAGCAGTTCACGGACAGGTCAGCCCCAGCATTTT.